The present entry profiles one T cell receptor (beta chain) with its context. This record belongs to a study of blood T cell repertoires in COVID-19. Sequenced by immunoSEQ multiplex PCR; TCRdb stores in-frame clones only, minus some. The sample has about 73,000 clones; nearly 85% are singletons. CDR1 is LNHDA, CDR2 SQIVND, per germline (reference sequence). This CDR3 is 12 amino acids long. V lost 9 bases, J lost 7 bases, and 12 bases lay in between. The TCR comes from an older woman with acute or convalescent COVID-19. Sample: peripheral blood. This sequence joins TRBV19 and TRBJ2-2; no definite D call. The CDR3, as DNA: TGTGCCAGCTATGTACGGAGCGGGGAGCTGTTTTTT. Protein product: CASYVRSGELFF.